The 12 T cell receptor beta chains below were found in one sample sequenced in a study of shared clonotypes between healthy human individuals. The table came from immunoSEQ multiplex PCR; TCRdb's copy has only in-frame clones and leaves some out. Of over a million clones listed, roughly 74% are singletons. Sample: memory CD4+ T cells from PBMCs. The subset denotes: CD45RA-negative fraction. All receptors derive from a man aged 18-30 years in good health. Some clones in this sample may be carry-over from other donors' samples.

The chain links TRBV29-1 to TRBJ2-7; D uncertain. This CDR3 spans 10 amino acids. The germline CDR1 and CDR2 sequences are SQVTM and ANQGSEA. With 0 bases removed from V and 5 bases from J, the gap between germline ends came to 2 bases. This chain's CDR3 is CSVEDHEQYF. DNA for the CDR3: TGCAGCGTTGAAGACCACGAGCAGTACTTC.

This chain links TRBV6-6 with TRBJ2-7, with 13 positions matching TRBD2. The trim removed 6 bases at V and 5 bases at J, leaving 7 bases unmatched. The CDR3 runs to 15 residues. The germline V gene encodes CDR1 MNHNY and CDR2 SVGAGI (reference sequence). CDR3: CASSRQLAGGNEQYF. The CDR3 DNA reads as TGTGCCAGCAGCCGACAACTAGCGGGAGGGAACGAGCAGTACTTC.

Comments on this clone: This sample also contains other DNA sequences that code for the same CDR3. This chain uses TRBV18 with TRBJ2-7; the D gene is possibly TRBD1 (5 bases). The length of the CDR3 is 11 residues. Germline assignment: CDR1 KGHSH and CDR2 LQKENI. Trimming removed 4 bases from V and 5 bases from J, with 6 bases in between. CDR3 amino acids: CASSQGNEQYF. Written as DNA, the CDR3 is TGTGCCAGCTCACAGGGGAACGAGCAGTACTTC.

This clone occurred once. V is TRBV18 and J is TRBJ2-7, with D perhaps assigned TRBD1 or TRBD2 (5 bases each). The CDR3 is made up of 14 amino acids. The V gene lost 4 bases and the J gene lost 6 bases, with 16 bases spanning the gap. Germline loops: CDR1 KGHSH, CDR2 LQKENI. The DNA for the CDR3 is TGTGCCAGCTCACAGGGGACGGCCAACGGCGAGCAGTACTTC. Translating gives CASSQGTANGEQYF.

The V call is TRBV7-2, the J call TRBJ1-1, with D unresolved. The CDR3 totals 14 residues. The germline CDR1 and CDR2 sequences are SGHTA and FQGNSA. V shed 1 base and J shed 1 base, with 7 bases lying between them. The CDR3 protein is CASSLERRNTEAFF. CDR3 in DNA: TGTGCCAGCAGCTTAGAGCGACGGAACACTGAAGCTTTCTTT.

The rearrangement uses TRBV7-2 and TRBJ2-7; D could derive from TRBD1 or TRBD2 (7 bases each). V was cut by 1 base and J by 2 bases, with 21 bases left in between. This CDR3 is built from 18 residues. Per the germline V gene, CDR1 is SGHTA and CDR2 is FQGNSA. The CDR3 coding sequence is TGTGCCAGCAGCTTAGGACTACAGGGGAGGGGATGGGCCTACGAGCAGTACTTC. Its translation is CASSLGLQGRGWAYEQYF.

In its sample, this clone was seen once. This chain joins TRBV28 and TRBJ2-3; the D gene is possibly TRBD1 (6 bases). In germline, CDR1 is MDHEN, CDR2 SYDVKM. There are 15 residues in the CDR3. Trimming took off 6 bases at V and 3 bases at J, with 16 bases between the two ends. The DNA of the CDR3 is TGTGCCAGCAGCTCAACAGGGTCGGGTACAGATACGCAGTATTTT. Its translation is CASSSTGSGTDTQYF. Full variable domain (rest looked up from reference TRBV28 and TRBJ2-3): DVKVTQSSRYLVKRTGEKVFLECVQDMDHENMFWYRQDPGLGLRLIYFSYDVKMKEKGDIPEGYSVSREKKERFSLILESASTNQTSMYLCASSSTGSGTDTQYFGPGTRLTVL.

CDR3 sequence reads: CASSLGQFYEQYF. DNA of the CDR3: TGTGCCAGCAGCTTGGGGCAGTTCTACGAGCAGTACTTC. The rearrangement joins TRBV5-6 to TRBJ2-7, with D hard to call. V shed 0 bases and J shed 3 bases, with 7 bases lying between them. Germline V gives CDR1 SGHDT, CDR2 YYEEEE. CDR3 size: 13 residues. Looking up the rest from reference TRBV5-6 and TRBJ2-7 gives the full variable domain: DAGVTQSPTHLIKTRGQQVTLRCSPKSGHDTVSWYQQALGQGPQFIFQYYEEEERQRGNFPDRFSGHQFPNYSSELNVNALLLGDSALYLCASSLGQFYEQYFGPGTRLTVT.

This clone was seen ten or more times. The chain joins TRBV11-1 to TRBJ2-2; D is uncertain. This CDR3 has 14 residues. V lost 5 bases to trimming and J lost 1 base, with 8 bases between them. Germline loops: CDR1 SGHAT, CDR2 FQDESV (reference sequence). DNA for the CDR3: TGTGCCAGCAGCCTATCGGGGAACACCGGGGAGCTGTTTTTT. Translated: CASSLSGNTGELFF.

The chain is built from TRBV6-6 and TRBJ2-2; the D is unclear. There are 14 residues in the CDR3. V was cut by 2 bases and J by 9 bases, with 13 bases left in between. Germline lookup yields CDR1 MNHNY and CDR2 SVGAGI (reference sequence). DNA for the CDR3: TGTGCCAGCAGTTACCTAGGTAGAACCCGGGAGCTGTTTTTT. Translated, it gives CASSYLGRTRELFF.

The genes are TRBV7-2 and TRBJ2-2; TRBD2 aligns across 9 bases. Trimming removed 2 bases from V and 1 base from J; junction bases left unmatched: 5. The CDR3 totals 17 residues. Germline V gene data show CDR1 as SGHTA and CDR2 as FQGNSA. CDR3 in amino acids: CASSLTGTSRNTGELFF. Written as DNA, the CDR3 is TGTGCCAGCAGCTTAACCGGGACTAGCAGGAACACCGGGGAGCTGTTTTTT.

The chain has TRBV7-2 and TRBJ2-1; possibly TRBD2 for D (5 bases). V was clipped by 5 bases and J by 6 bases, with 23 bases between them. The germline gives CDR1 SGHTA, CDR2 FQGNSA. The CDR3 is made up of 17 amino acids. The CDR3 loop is CASSPAVRASFSNEQFF. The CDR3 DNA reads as TGTGCCAGCAGCCCAGCCGTTAGGGCTAGCTTTAGCAATGAGCAGTTCTTC.